The 21 T cell receptor beta chains below come from one sample, sequenced in a study of blood T cell repertoires in COVID-19. The data were produced by immunoSEQ multiplex PCR, yet TCRdb's version contains in-frame clones alone and is incomplete. The data contain some 110,000 clones, more than 75% of them singletons. Sample: peripheral blood. The source of these receptors is a man aged 55-75 years with acute or convalescent COVID-19.

The V and J genes are TRBV6-5 and TRBJ1-2; D is perhaps TRBD1 (6 bases). There are 15 residues in the CDR3. The germline V and J ends were trimmed by 9 bases and 4 bases, with 21 bases remaining between them. CDR1 is MNHEY and CDR2 is SVGAGI in the germline V gene. The CDR3 is CASTRGGGQSYGYTF. CDR3 in DNA: TGTGCCAGTACCCGAGGGGGGGGCCAAAGCTATGGCTACACCTTC.

The chain couples TRBV6-5 to TRBJ1-2, with 9 bases lining up with TRBD1. Germline CDR1 reads MNHEY; CDR2 reads SVGAGI. The V and J ends lost 9 bases and 4 bases, in that order; junction bases with no gene match: 9. The CDR3 covers 14 residues. For the CDR3, the DNA is TGTGCCAGTTCAACCGGGACAGGGTCCTATGGCTACACCTTC. Amino acids: CASSTGTGSYGYTF.

The chain links TRBV5-1 to TRBJ2-1; 12 positions agree with TRBD2. From germline, CDR1 is SGHRS and CDR2 YFSETQ. CDR3 size: 17 residues. Trimming at V came to 0 bases and at J to 3 bases, leaving 4 bases not matched to a gene. The CDR3: CASSLGTSGNIYNEQFF. The CDR3 coding sequence is TGCGCCAGCAGCTTGGGGACTAGCGGGAATATCTACAATGAGCAGTTCTTC.

This sequence joins TRBV5-6 and TRBJ1-3, with D perhaps matching TRBD1 (5 bases). V lost 2 bases to trimming and J lost 11 bases, with 8 bases between them. Germline V CDR1 and CDR2: SGHDT, YYEEEE. The CDR3 length is 11 residues. CDR3 nucleotides: TGTGCCAGCAGCTTACGGGGGGCCATATATTTT. Translating it yields CASSLRGAIYF.

The J gene is TRBJ2-2, the V gene TRBV18; TRBD1 matches 10 bases. Germline V gene lookup returns CDR1 KGHSH and CDR2 LQKENI. V lost 5 bases and J lost 1; bases outside the gene matches: 7. The CDR3 is made up of 17 amino acids. The CDR3 here is CASSVRGTGENTGELFF. CDR3 nucleotide sequence: TGTGCCAGCTCAGTAAGAGGGACAGGGGAGAACACCGGGGAGCTGTTTTTT.

V is TRBV2 and J is TRBJ2-5, with 7 bases fitting TRBD1. CDR3 length: 14 residues. Germline CDR1 SNHLY, CDR2 FYNNEI. After removal of 7 bases from V and 2 bases from J, the junction contained 7 bases not matched to a gene. CDR3 loop: CASNPGQRQETQYF. In nucleotides, the CDR3 is TGTGCCAGCAACCCGGGACAGCGACAAGAGACCCAGTACTTC.

The rearrangement uses TRBV7-6 and TRBJ1-4, with D perhaps TRBD1 (6 bases). The germline V gene encodes CDR1 SGHVS and CDR2 FNYEAQ. Between the trimmed V and J ends, which lost 8 bases and 6 bases, there was a span of 22 bases. The CDR3 is 16 amino acids. CDR3 nucleotide sequence: TGTGCCAGCCGCGTCGCCGGGGGGGGCGGGGATGAAAAACTGTTTTTT. Protein sequence: CASRVAGGGGDEKLFF.

CDR3 coding DNA: TGTGCCAGCAGCGCAGGAGCGGGGTCCTACAATGAGCAGTTCTTC. Amino acid sequence: CASSAGAGSYNEQFF. V gene TRBV7-8 combines with J gene TRBJ2-1, with 7 bases that match TRBD2. The length of the CDR3 is 15 residues. After removal of 5 bases from V and 1 base from J, the junction contained 5 bases not matched to a gene. From germline, CDR1 is SGHVS and CDR2 FQNEAQ.

The chain recombines TRBV19 with TRBJ1-6; no reliable D call. V was pared by 7 bases and J by 7 bases, with 11 bases between. The CDR3 has 13 residues. The V gene's germline CDR1 is LNHDA and CDR2 SQIVND (reference sequence). The CDR3: CASMGPLNSPLHF. The CDR3 coding sequence is TGTGCCAGTATGGGCCCCTTGAATTCACCCCTCCACTTT.

A single count supports this clone. CDR3 sequence (DNA): TGTGCCAGCAGTTTAAGAGGGCTAGAAAGTGCCTATGGCTACACCTTC. Its translation: CASSLRGLESAYGYTF. The chain combines TRBV28 with TRBJ1-2; D remains unclear. Trimming took off 2 bases at V and 4 bases at J, with 17 bases between the two ends. From germline, CDR1 is MDHEN and CDR2 SYDVKM. The CDR3 spans 16 residues.

This clone has more than one count but fewer than ten. CDR3 amino acids: CASSSYLGQGTDTQYF. The CDR3 DNA reads as TGTGCCAGCAGTAGTTATTTGGGACAGGGGACAGATACGCAGTATTTT. This chain uses TRBV28 with TRBJ2-3; 10 nucleotides line up with TRBD1. Germline V gene sequence: CDR1 MDHEN, CDR2 SYDVKM. The CDR3 sequence is 16 residues long. Germline trimming cut 5 bases from V and 3 bases from J; bases unmatched to any gene: 8.

This chain connects TRBV19 to TRBJ1-1; no reliable D call. Trimming took 2 bases from V and 7 from J, leaving 11 bases between them. Germline V lookup: CDR1 LNHDA, CDR2 SQIVND (reference sequence). The CDR3 runs to 13 residues. CDR3 nucleotide sequence: TGTGCCAGTAGTATAACGGATAGCGGTGAAGCTTTCTTT. As protein: CASSITDSGEAFF.

The chain carries TRBV6-5 and TRBJ1-4; D ambiguous. CDR3 size: 13 residues. Germline loops: CDR1 MNHEY, CDR2 SVGAGI. Deletions cut 6 bases from V and 2 bases from J, with 7 bases between. CDR3 coding DNA: TGTGCCAGCAGGAGCTCTACTAATGAAAAACTGTTTTTT. Its protein product is CASRSSTNEKLFF.

V and J are TRBV6-6 and TRBJ2-5; 8 bases match TRBD2. The CDR3 consists of 16 residues. V lost 0 bases and J lost 2; bases outside the gene matches: 5. Germline V gives CDR1 MNHNY, CDR2 SVGAGI (reference sequence). CDR3 amino acids: CASSYSLAGHQETQYF. The CDR3 DNA sequence: TGTGCCAGCAGTTACTCGCTAGCGGGCCATCAAGAGACCCAGTACTTC.

The rearrangement links TRBV7-6 to TRBJ2-3; 9 bases line up with TRBD2. Germline trimming cut 5 bases from V and 0 bases from J; bases unmatched to any gene: 6. The CDR3 is 16 amino acids. Germline lookup yields CDR1 SGHVS and CDR2 FNYEAQ. In nucleotides, the CDR3 is TGTGCCAGCAGCCCCCGACTAGCGGAGAGCACAGATACGCAGTATTTT. Its translation is CASSPRLAESTDTQYF.

The rearrangement joins TRBV5-1 to TRBJ1-4; D gene unclear. The CDR3 length is 14 residues. Looked up from germline, CDR1 is SGHRS and CDR2 is YFSETQ. V was cut by 7 bases and J by 7 bases, with 17 bases left in between. The CDR3 DNA reads TGCGCCAGCCAGGCGAGGGAAGGTGGTGAAAAACTGTTTTTT. Protein: CASQAREGGEKLFF.

The V gene is TRBV6-5, the J gene TRBJ1-6; maybe TRBD1 (5 bases). Germline V gene data show CDR1 as MNHEY and CDR2 as SVGAGI. The CDR3 length is 15 residues. The ends were cut back, 0 bases at V and 6 bases at J, with 9 bases in the middle. In DNA form, the CDR3 reads TGTGCCAGCAGTTACTCCCGGGGGTTTAATTCACCCCTCCACTTT. This codes for CASSYSRGFNSPLHF.

This chain joins TRBV19 and TRBJ1-5, with 9 bases fitting TRBD1. The CDR3 is 12 amino acids. Germline trimming cut 4 bases from V and 8 bases from J; bases unmatched to any gene: 0. The germline CDR1 and CDR2 sequences are LNHDA and SQIVND (reference sequence). CDR3 residues: CASSRTGEPQHF. As DNA, the CDR3 is TGTGCCAGTAGTAGGACAGGGGAGCCCCAGCATTTT.

The chain is built from TRBV10-2 and TRBJ2-1; D is possibly TRBD1 (5 bases). This CDR3 has 14 residues. V shed 2 bases and J shed 2 bases, with 7 bases lying between them. From germline, CDR1 is WSHSY and CDR2 SAAADI. The CDR3 nucleotides are TGCGCCAGCAGTGAGGCAGGGCCCTACAATGAGCAGTTCTTC. It is translated as CASSEAGPYNEQFF.

The rearrangement uses TRBV5-8 and TRBJ2-3, with a weak D call TRBD2 (6 bases). Germline CDR1 and CDR2: SGHTS and YDEGEE. The CDR3 loop spans 15 amino acids. Trimming removed 6 bases from V and 1 base from J, with 15 bases in between. DNA of the CDR3: TGTGCCAGCACCCCCGGAGGGTTTGGCACAGATACGCAGTATTTT. This encodes CASTPGGFGTDTQYF.

The chain combines TRBV5-4 with TRBJ2-1, with TRBD2 matching 12 bases. The V segment lost 0 bases and the J segment 10 bases; nucleotides outside the gene matches: 5. Per germline, CDR1 SGHNT and CDR2 YYREEE (reference sequence). The CDR3 spans 15 residues. The CDR3 region has the DNA TGTGCCAGCAGCTTGGGACTAGCGGGAGAGGGAGAGCAGTTCTTC. It codes for CASSLGLAGEGEQFF. The full variable domain, with the rest looked up from reference TRBV5-4 and TRBJ2-1, is ETGVTQSPTHLIKTRGQQVTLRCSSQSGHNTVSWYQQALGQGPQFIFQYYREEENGRGNFPPRFSGLQFPNYSSELNVNALELDDSALYLCASSLGLAGEGEQFFGPGTRLTVL.